This T cell receptor beta chain was captured by sequencing in a study of cytomegalovirus exposure and HLA in healthy donors. The overall study: In an early release, HLA-typed donors contributed 80 million to 95 million unique TCR sequences. Within the Caucasian-associated ancestry cluster were roughly 81% of the approximately 400 genotyped donors.

Study observations and caveats: A missense DCLRE1C variant was associated with V- and J-gene trimming of TCR beta chains in a later analysis, and an independent cohort replicated the association.

This CDR3 has 15 residues. The V end lost 5 bases, the J end lost 6 bases, and 18 bases lay between the germline ends. Germline-derived CDR1 and CDR2 are LNHDA and SQIVND (reference sequence). About this clone itself: Its antigen is undetermined.

A multiplex PCR was run with 60 Vbeta primers and 13 Jbeta primers. Sequenced by immunoSEQ multiplex PCR; TCRdb stores in-frame clones only, minus some. Altogether 100,000 to 150,000 clones are present, 80% to 85% being singletons, with the ten largest covering roughly 1.2%. The TCR comes from a boy aged 10-17 years in good health and CMV-seronegative. Sequencing used PBMCs. The chain uses TRBV19 and TRBJ2-3; D ambiguous. CDR3 protein: CASSAAGSLTDTQYF. The CDR3 nucleotides are TGTGCCAGTAGTGCCGCCGGGTCTTTGACTGATACGCAGTATTTT.